Sequencing of this TCR beta chain was carried out in a study of T-cell reconstitution after alpha-beta-depleted transplantation in children. Findings of the study overall: The origin of alpha-beta T cells about two months after transplant was reportedly several hundred expanded graft clones. Surviving recipient T cells and thymic progenitors accounted for the high day-60 TCRbeta diversity observed in some patients. Once a year had passed after transplant, T-cell counts and diversity came mostly from newly produced T cells.

Preparation of the TCRbeta library involved a method that used unique molecular identifiers. TCRdb re-called the PCR reads through MiXCR, storing one row per CDR3 protein. The table lists 90,000 to 100,000 distinct CDR3 sequences, 23% of them singletons. This clonotype was counted a few times. Its specificity is unknown. Germline V CDR1 and CDR2: SGHVS, FQNEAQ. CDR3 length equals 18 residues. V was clipped by 4 bases and J by 2 bases; unmatched bases: 17. The J gene is TRBJ2-7, the V gene TRBV7-8, with 7 bases matching TRBD1. The sample was PBMCs, taken before TCRalphabeta/CD19-depleted stem cell transplant. The sequence was obtained from a boy younger than 10 with acute lymphoblastic leukemia, due to receive a stem cell transplant. CDR3 residues: CASSSNTLRTGGAYEQYF. The DNA of the CDR3 is TGTGCCAGCAGCTCCAATACGCTCCGGACAGGTGGGGCCTACGAGCAGTACTTC.